This T cell receptor beta chain was recovered during a study of blood T cell repertoires in COVID-19. The overall study: Acute and convalescent COVID-19 samples came from the United States, Italy and Spain. PBMCs, B-cell-depleted T cells, or T cells provided the cDNA or gDNA that made up the material.

Sequencing used immunoSEQ multiplex PCR; TCRdb keeps in-frame clones, though not all of them. The sample includes roughly 29,000 clones, 65% to 90% of them seen just once. The CDR3 has 14 amino acids. CDR1 is SGHRS, CDR2 YFSETQ, per germline. Trimming removed 5 bases at V and 1 base at J, with 11 bases between. The receptor was derived from a man between 65 and 85 years old with active COVID-19. Sequenced material: peripheral blood. The gene calls are TRBV5-1 and TRBJ2-3; D not resolved. The CDR3 is CASSYHRGTDTQYF. CDR3 DNA: TGCGCCAGCAGTTACCACCGGGGCACAGATACGCAGTATTTT. Based on the CDR3 plus reference TRBV5-1 and TRBJ2-3, the full variable domain is KAGVTQTPRYLIKTRGQQVTLSCSPISGHRSVSWYQQTPGQGLQFLFEYFSETQRNKGNFPGRFSGRQFSNSRSEMNVSTLELGDSALYLCASSYHRGTDTQYFGPGTRLTVL.